This T cell receptor (beta chain) was sequenced in a study of blood T cell repertoires in COVID-19. Germline loops: CDR1 MNHNY, CDR2 SVGAGI (reference sequence). The CDR3 loop spans 13 amino acids. The V and J ends lost 3 bases and 2 bases respectively, with 7 bases between them. TCRdb's table, derived via immunoSEQ multiplex PCR, lists solely in-frame clones and lacks some. The sample holds approximately 170,000 clones; around four fifths are singletons and the top ten take approximately 13%. This chain links TRBV6-6 with TRBJ2-5; unclear D gene. What was sequenced was peripheral blood. The sequence was collected from a man aged 65 to 79 who had recovered from COVID-19. In nucleotides, the CDR3 is TGTGCCAGCAGTTATTGGCAACAAGAGACCCAGTACTTC. Its protein is CASSYWQQETQYF.